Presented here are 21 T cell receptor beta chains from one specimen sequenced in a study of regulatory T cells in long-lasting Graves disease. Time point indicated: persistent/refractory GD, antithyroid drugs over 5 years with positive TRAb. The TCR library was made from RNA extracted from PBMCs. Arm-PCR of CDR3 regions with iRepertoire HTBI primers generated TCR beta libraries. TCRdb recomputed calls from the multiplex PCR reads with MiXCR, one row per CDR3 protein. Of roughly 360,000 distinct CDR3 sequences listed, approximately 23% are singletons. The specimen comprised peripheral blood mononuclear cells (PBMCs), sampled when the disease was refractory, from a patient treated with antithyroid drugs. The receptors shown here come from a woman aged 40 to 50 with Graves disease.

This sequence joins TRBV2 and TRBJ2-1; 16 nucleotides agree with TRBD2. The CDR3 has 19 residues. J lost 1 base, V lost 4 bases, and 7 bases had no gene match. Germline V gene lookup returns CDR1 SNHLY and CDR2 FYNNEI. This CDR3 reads CASSAGTSGRAGSYNEQFF. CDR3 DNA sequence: TGTGCCAGCAGTGCCGGGACTAGCGGGAGGGCCGGGTCCTACAATGAGCAGTTCTTC.

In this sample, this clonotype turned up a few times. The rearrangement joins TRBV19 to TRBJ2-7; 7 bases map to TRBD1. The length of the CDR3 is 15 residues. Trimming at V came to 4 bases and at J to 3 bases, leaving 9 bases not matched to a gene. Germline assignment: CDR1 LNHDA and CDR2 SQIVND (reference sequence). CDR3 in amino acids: CASSTQEQGIYEQYF. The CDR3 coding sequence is TGTGCCAGTAGTACCCAGGAACAGGGGATCTACGAGCAGTACTTC.

The CDR3 is CATSDSRRSADTQYF. The CDR3 nucleotides are TGTGCCACCAGTGATTCGAGACGGAGCGCAGATACGCAGTATTTT. The chain couples TRBV24-1 to TRBJ2-3; D gene ambiguous. The V gene's germline CDR1 is KGHDR and CDR2 SFDVKD. The CDR3 is 15 residues long. Deletions cut 2 bases from V and 4 bases from J, with 12 bases between.

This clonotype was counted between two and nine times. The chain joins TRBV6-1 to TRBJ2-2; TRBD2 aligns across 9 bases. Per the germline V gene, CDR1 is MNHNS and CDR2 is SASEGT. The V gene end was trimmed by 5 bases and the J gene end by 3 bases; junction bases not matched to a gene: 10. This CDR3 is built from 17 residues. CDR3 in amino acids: CASSYRSGLADTGELFF. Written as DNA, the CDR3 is TGTGCCAGCAGTTACCGTTCGGGACTAGCCGACACCGGGGAGCTGTTTTTT.

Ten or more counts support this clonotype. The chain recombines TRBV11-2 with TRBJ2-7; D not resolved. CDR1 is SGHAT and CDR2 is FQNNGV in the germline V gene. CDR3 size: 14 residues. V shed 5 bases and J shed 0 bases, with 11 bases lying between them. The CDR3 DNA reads TGTGCCAGCAGCCCTACGATTAGCTCCTACGAGCAGTACTTC. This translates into CASSPTISSYEQYF. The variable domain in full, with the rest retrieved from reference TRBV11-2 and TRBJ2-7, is EAGVAQSPRYKIIEKRQSVAFWCNPISGHATLYWYQQILGQGPKLLIQFQNNGVVDDSQLPKDRFSAERLKGVDSTLKIQPAKLEDSAVYLCASSPTISSYEQYFGPGTRLTVT.

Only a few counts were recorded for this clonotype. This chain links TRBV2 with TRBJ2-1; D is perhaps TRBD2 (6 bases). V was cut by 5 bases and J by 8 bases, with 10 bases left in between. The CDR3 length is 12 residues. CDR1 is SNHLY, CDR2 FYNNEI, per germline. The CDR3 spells CASSLAYHEQFF. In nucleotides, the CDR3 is TGTGCCAGCAGTCTAGCGTATCATGAGCAGTTCTTC.

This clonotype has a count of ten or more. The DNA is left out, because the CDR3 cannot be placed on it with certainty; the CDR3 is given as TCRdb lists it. This chain's CDR3 is CASSQYFGAGANVLTF. This chain connects TRBV28 to TRBJ2-6. The CDR3 is made up of 16 amino acids, end residues included. CDR1 and CDR2 from the germline V gene are MDHEN and SYDVKM.

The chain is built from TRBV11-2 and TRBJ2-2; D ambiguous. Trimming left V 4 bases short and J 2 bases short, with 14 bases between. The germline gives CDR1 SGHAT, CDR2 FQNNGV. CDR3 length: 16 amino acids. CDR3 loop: CASSSLRGPNTGELFF. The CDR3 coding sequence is TGTGCCAGCAGCTCCTTACGAGGACCAAACACCGGGGAGCTGTTTTTT.

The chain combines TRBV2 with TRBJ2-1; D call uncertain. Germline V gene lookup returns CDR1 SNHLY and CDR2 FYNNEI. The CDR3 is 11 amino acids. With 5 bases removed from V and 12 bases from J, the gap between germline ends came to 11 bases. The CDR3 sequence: CASSPTVLQFF. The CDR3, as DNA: TGTGCCAGCAGTCCTACTGTGTTGCAGTTCTTC.

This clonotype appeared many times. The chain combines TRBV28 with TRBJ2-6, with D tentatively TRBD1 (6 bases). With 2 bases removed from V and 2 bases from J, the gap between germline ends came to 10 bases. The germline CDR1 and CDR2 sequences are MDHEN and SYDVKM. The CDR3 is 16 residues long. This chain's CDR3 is CASSLAGAPGANVLTF. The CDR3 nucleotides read TGTGCCAGCAGTTTAGCAGGGGCTCCTGGGGCCAACGTCCTGACTTTC.

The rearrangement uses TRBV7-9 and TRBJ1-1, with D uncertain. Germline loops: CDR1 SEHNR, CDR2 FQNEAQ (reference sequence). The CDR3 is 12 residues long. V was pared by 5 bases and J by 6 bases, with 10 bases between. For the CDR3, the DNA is TGTGCCAGCAGCCACTACGGCCCTGAAGCTTTCTTT. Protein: CASSHYGPEAFF.

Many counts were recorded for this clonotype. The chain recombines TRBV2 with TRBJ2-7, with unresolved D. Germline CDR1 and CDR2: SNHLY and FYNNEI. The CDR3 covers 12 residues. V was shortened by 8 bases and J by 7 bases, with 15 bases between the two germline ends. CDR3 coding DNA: TGTGCCAGCTTCCGGCACTGGAGAGAGCAGTACTTC. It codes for CASFRHWREQYF.

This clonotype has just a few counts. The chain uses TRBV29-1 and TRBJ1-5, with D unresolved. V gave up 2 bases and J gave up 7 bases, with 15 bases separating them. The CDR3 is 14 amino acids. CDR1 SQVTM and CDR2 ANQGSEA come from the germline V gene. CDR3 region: CSVEFCPSGQPQHF. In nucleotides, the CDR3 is TGCAGCGTTGAATTTTGCCCGTCGGGCCAGCCCCAGCATTTT.

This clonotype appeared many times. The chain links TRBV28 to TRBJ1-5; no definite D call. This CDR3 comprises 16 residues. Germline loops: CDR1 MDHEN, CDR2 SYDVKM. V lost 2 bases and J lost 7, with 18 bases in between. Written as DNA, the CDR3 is TGTGCCAGCAGTTTACTCTCGGGAATCCTCGTGCAGCCCCAGCATTTT. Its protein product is CASSLLSGILVQPQHF.

CDR3 DNA sequence: TGTGCCAGCTCACTTATAGGGCAGGATGAGGAGCAGTACTTC. Translating gives CASSLIGQDEEQYF. V and J are TRBV18 and TRBJ2-7; D ambiguous. V was cut by 4 bases and J by 7 bases, with 17 bases left in between. The length of the CDR3 is 14 residues. Germline V gene sequence: CDR1 KGHSH, CDR2 LQKENI. The complete variable domain, with remaining parts taken from reference TRBV18 and TRBJ2-7, reads NAGVMQNPRHLVRRRGQEARLRCSPMKGHSHVYWYRQLPEEGLKFMVYLQKENIIDESGMPKERFSAEFPKEGPSILRIQQVVRGDSAAYFCASSLIGQDEEQYFGPGTRLTVT.

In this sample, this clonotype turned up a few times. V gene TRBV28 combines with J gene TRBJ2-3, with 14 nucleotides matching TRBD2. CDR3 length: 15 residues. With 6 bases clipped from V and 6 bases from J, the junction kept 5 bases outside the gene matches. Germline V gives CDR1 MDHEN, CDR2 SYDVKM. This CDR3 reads CASRRTSGRMDTQYF. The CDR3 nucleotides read TGTGCCAGCAGGCGGACTAGCGGGAGGATGGATACGCAGTATTTT.

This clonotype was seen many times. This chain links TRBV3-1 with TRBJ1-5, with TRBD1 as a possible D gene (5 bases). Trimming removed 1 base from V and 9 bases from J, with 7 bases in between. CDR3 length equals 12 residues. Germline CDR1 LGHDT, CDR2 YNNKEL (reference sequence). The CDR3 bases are TGTGCCAGCAGCCAAGGGCAGGGGCCCCAGCATTTT. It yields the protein CASSQGQGPQHF.

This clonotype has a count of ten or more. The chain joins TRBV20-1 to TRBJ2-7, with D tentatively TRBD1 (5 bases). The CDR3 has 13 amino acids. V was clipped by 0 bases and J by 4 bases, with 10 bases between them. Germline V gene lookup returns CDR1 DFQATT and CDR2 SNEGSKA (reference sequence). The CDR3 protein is CSAREFSGYEQYF. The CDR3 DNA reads TGCAGTGCTAGAGAGTTCTCAGGGTACGAGCAGTACTTC.

The CDR3 DNA follows: TGCAGTGCCCCGGAGAGATTGAACACTGAAGCTTTCTTT. Translation gives CSAPERLNTEAFF. The gene calls are TRBV20-1 and TRBJ1-1; the D is unclear. The CDR3 runs 13 residues. Germline values: CDR1 DFQATT, CDR2 SNEGSKA (reference sequence). Trimming stripped 6 bases from V and 0 bases from J, with 11 bases between.

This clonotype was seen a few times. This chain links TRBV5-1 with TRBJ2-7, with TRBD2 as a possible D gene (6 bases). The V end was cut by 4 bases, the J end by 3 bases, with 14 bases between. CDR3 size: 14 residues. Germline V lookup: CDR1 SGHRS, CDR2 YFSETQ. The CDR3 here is CASSTGTGHYEQYF. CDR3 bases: TGCGCCAGCAGCACCGGGACTGGTCACTACGAGCAGTACTTC.

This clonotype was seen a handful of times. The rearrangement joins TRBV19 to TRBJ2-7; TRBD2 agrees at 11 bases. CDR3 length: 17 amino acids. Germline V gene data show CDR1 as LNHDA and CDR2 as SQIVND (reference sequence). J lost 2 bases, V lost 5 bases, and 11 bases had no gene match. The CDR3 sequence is CASSVGLPGLAAYEQYF. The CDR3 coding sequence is TGTGCCAGTAGTGTAGGGCTGCCGGGACTAGCGGCCTACGAGCAGTACTTC.